This note documents a single T cell receptor (beta chain) sequence. No antigen is known for it. The record originates from a study of OX40 agonist ivuxolimab in advanced cancers. The wider study: Patients were treated with intravenous ivuxolimab, dosed at 0.01 to 10 mg/kg and infused every 2 weeks.

Here immunoSEQ multiplex PCR was the method, and the copy in TCRdb shows in-frame clones only, minus some. The table includes approximately 70,000 clones, 85% detected once. Study-wide results and limits: There were also nonresponders showing low normalized T-cell clonal expansion.

The CDR3 runs 18 residues. The ends were cut back, 0 bases at V and 0 bases at J, with 16 bases in the middle. Germline CDR1 reads SGHTS; CDR2 reads YDEGEE. The chain employs TRBV5-8 and TRBJ1-5, with D unresolved. Sequenced material: CD4+ or CD8+ T cells sorted from blood, taken in a trial of the OX40 agonist ivuxolimab. This clonotype was sampled from an adult with an advanced solid tumor such as melanoma, head and neck, liver or kidney cancer. The CDR3 reads CASSLVYRPDYSNQPQHF. DNA for the CDR3: TGTGCCAGCAGCTTGGTTTATCGTCCGGATTATAGCAATCAGCCCCAGCATTTT.